These 31 T cell receptor beta chains were all obtained from the same sample, sequenced in a study of post-analysis software for immune sequencing data. Their recognized antigens are unknown. Every TCR beta cDNA library bore unique molecular identifiers. TCRdb independently ran MiXCR on the PCR reads; one entry per CDR3 protein. The sample holds under 200,000 distinct CDR3 sequences, 29% seen once. Whole-study findings and limits: Patients had higher frequencies than controls of about 5 TRBV segments, including TRBV5-6, TRBV5-1 and TRBV20-1.

The source material was blood. These receptors were obtained from a girl aged 2 to 17 with multiple sclerosis.

In its sample, this clonotype was seen a few times. The V gene is TRBV7-2, the J gene TRBJ1-5; unclear D gene. The CDR3 extends over 14 amino acids. In germline, CDR1 is SGHTA, CDR2 FQGNSA. The ends were cut back, 0 bases at V and 2 bases at J, with 5 bases in the middle. Written as DNA, the CDR3 is TGTGCCAGCAGCTTAGCGACGGGCAATCAGCCCCAGCATTTT. Its translation is CASSLATGNQPQHF.

This clonotype occurred a few times. V is TRBV27 and J is TRBJ1-5, with D possibly matching TRBD1 (5 bases). CDR1 is MNHEY, CDR2 SMNVEV, per germline (reference sequence). CDR3 length: 14 residues. The V and J ends lost 3 bases and 9 bases respectively, with 15 bases between them. The CDR3 nucleotides read TGTGCCAGCAGTTTTATAGGAGGGACTCTGCCCCAGCATTTT. As protein: CASSFIGGTLPQHF.

This clonotype was recorded only once. The junction and the germline gene differ at one end; a read error may be behind it. V usage is TRBV5-6 and J usage is TRBJ1-2, with a possible D match to TRBD1 (6 bases). The CDR3 has 15 amino acids. Per the germline V gene, CDR1 is SGHDT and CDR2 is YYEEEE. The CDR3 is CVSSSGHQIYEGYTF. The CDR3 DNA is TGTGTCAGCAGCTCGGGACACCAGATTTATGAAGGCTACACCTTC.

This clonotype showed up just a few times. V gene TRBV12-3 or TRBV12-4 combines with J gene TRBJ1-5; tentative D call: TRBD1 (5 bases). The CDR3 sequence is 14 residues long. Trimming shortened V by 3 bases and J by 7 bases, and 13 bases separated the two germline ends. The CDR3 DNA reads as TGTGCCAGCAGTTTTCAGGGAAGCAGCCAGCCCCAGCATTTT. Encoded protein: CASSFQGSSQPQHF.

This sequence joins TRBV20-1 and TRBJ2-6, with D uncertain. V lost 1 base and J lost 2, with 6 bases in between. There are 14 residues in the CDR3. Germline loops: CDR1 DFQATT, CDR2 SNEGSKA (reference sequence). The CDR3 spells CSARAETGANVLTF. In nucleotides, the CDR3 is TGCAGTGCTAGAGCGGAAACTGGGGCCAACGTCCTGACTTTC.

This clonotype was seen a handful of times. This chain joins TRBV12-3 or TRBV12-4 and TRBJ1-5; 8 bases fit TRBD1. J gave up 6 bases and V 1 base, and 11 bases lay outside the gene matches. The CDR3 totals 17 residues. CDR3 nucleotide sequence: TGTGCCAGCAGTTTAGGCAGGGGGCGCGAGGGGGTTCAGCCCCAGCATTTT. Amino acids: CASSLGRGREGVQPQHF.

In its sample, this clonotype was seen many times. The chain combines TRBV5-1 with TRBJ2-5; TRBD2 matches at 11 bases. The CDR3 is 16 residues long. Germline V gives CDR1 SGHRS, CDR2 YFSETQ. Germline trimming cut 4 bases from V and 4 bases from J; bases unmatched to any gene: 9. The CDR3 DNA reads TGCGCCAGCAGCGGTCTAGCGGGGGGAGCCGGAGAGACCCAGTACTTC. Translated: CASSGLAGGAGETQYF.

The rearrangement joins TRBV7-2 to TRBJ2-1; 7 bases align to TRBD1. Germline assignment: CDR1 SGHTA and CDR2 FQGNSA. V gave up 5 bases and J gave up 9 bases; unmatched junction bases: 13. CDR3 length: 15 amino acids. The CDR3 DNA is TGTGCCAGCAGCCCCTGGGACAGTGATTTCGTTGAGCAGTTCTTC. This sequence encodes CASSPWDSDFVEQFF. The full variable domain, with the rest looked up from reference TRBV7-2 and TRBJ2-1, is GAGVSQSPSNKVTEKGKDVELRCDPISGHTALYWYRQSLGQGLEFLIYFQGNSAPDKSGLPSDRFSAERTGGSVSTLTIQRTQQEDSAVYLCASSPWDSDFVEQFFGPGTRLTVL.

This clonotype was seen repeatedly, ten times or more. The V call is TRBV3-1, the J call TRBJ2-5; D is perhaps TRBD1 (6 bases). V was pared by 4 bases and J by 0 bases, with 9 bases between. CDR3 length: 14 amino acids. Germline V gene data show CDR1 as LGHDT and CDR2 as YNNKEL (reference sequence). CDR3 DNA: TGTGCCAGCAGCCGGCGACAGGACCAAGAGACCCAGTACTTC. It encodes CASSRRQDQETQYF.

Comment on this clonotype: A much larger clone is a single base away; this may be a read error. Here the CDR3 DNA reads TGTGCCAGCAGCTGGGAGCAGGGGAACTATGGCTACACCTTC. It yields the protein CASSWEQGNYGYTF. The rearrangement uses TRBV5-6 and TRBJ1-2; D might be TRBD1 (6 bases). Trimming cost V 3 bases and J 2 bases, with 11 bases left between them. Per germline, CDR1 SGHDT and CDR2 YYEEEE. CDR3 length: 14 residues. Full variable domain (outside the CDR3, taken from reference TRBV5-6 and TRBJ1-2): DAGVTQSPTHLIKTRGQQVTLRCSPKSGHDTVSWYQQALGQGPQFIFQYYEEEERQRGNFPDRFSGHQFPNYSSELNVNALLLGDSALYLCASSWEQGNYGYTFGSGTRLTVV.

This clonotype has a handful of counts. The J gene is TRBJ2-1, the V gene TRBV28, with 12 nucleotides matching TRBD1. J was trimmed by 8 bases and V by 3 bases; bases with no gene match: 5. The CDR3 contains 15 residues. Germline V gene data show CDR1 as MDHEN and CDR2 as SYDVKM. CDR3: CASSFGDRGLYEQFF. The CDR3, as DNA: TGTGCCAGCAGTTTCGGGGACAGGGGGCTATATGAGCAGTTCTTC.

This chain uses TRBV20-1 with TRBJ1-5, with 10 bases aligning to TRBD1. Per the germline V gene, CDR1 is DFQATT and CDR2 is SNEGSKA (reference sequence). The ends lost 5 bases at V and 9 bases at J; junction bases unmatched: 10. The CDR3 consists of 14 residues. CDR3 region: CSASGQGNLLPQHF. DNA of the CDR3: TGCAGTGCTTCGGGACAGGGGAATTTACTGCCCCAGCATTTT.

The chain uses TRBV29-1 and TRBJ2-6; unclear D gene. CDR1 and CDR2 from the germline V gene are SQVTM and ANQGSEA. The V end lost 3 bases, the J end lost 4 bases, and 7 bases lay between the germline ends. The CDR3 contains 13 residues. The CDR3 is CSVEWAGANVLTF. In DNA, the CDR3 is TGCAGCGTTGAGTGGGCCGGGGCCAACGTCCTGACTTTC.

This clonotype has a count of ten or more. The J gene is TRBJ2-3, the V gene TRBV10-1, with D uncertain. The CDR3 length is 14 residues. Trimming left V 6 bases short and J 0 bases short, with 10 bases between. Germline CDR1 is WNHNN and CDR2 is SYGVQD (reference sequence). CDR3 in amino acids: CASSPVASTDTQYF. The CDR3, as DNA: TGCGCCAGCAGCCCGGTTGCTAGCACAGATACGCAGTATTTT.

This clonotype has at least ten counts. The chain combines TRBV7-9 with TRBJ2-6, with D unclear. Germline CDR1 reads SEHNR; CDR2 reads FQNEAQ (reference sequence). CDR3 size: 15 residues. Trimming left V 4 bases short and J 2 bases short, with 9 bases between. CDR3: CASSSLGPGANVLTF. The CDR3 region has the DNA TGTGCCAGCAGCTCCCTCGGCCCTGGGGCCAACGTCCTGACTTTC.

The chain uses TRBV5-1 and TRBJ1-6; unclear D gene. Germline V gene sequence: CDR1 SGHRS, CDR2 YFSETQ. V lost 7 bases, J lost 7 bases, and 12 bases lay in between. This CDR3 contains 13 residues. CDR3 protein: CASGPGRNSPLHF. The CDR3 coding sequence is TGCGCCAGCGGCCCGGGGAGGAATTCACCCCTCCACTTT.

This clonotype was observed a handful of times. A much larger clone lies a single base off, so this may be a read error. The V gene is TRBV27, the J gene TRBJ2-1, with TRBD2 matching over 9 bases. The CDR3 is made up of 15 amino acids. Germline CDR1 MNHEY, CDR2 SMNVEV (reference sequence). J lost 11 bases, V lost 5 bases, and 13 bases had no gene match. In nucleotides, the CDR3 is TGTGCCAGCAGTCCTATAGCGGGGGCCCCCTCGAAGCAGTTCTTC. This sequence encodes CASSPIAGAPSKQFF.

This chain joins TRBV12-3 or TRBV12-4 and TRBJ2-7; no firm D call. The J call may be in error: the DNA end matches TRBJ2-5 better. CDR3 size: 13 residues. The CDR3 DNA sequence: TGTGCCAGCAGGTTAAGGCAGGAGGAGACCCAGTACTTC. This encodes CASRLRQEETQYF.

In this sample, this clonotype turned up many times. J is TRBJ1-2 and V is TRBV5-1; tentative D call: TRBD1 (6 bases). From germline, CDR1 is SGHRS and CDR2 YFSETQ. The CDR3 has 15 residues. V lost 4 bases to trimming and J lost 6 bases, with 19 bases between them. CDR3 nucleotide sequence: TGCGCCAGCAGCGGCCACAGGGCCCCCTTGGATGGCTACACCTTC. Amino acids: CASSGHRAPLDGYTF. The full variable domain, completed using reference TRBV5-1 and TRBJ1-2, is KAGVTQTPRYLIKTRGQQVTLSCSPISGHRSVSWYQQTPGQGLQFLFEYFSETQRNKGNFPGRFSGRQFSNSRSEMNVSTLELGDSALYLCASSGHRAPLDGYTFGSGTRLTVV.

This sequence joins TRBV20-1 and TRBJ2-5; TRBD2 is a possible D gene (5 bases). The J call may be faulty, since TRBJ2-4 better matches the DNA end. The length of the CDR3 is 16 residues. Germline V gene sequence: CDR1 DFQATT, CDR2 SNEGSKA (reference sequence). The CDR3 bases are TGCAGTGCTAGAGATCCGCGGGTGGGAGACAAAAACATTCAGTACTTC. Its protein is CSARDPRVGDKNIQYF.

On this clonotype itself: Given a much more abundant clone one base away, this may be a read error. This rearrangement joins TRBV6-5 to TRBJ1-2, with 8 bases identical to TRBD1. CDR1 and CDR2 (germline): MNHEY, SVGAGI. After removal of 10 bases from V and 7 bases from J, the junction contained 8 bases not matched to a gene. The CDR3 runs 12 residues. CDR3 protein: CATQQGDCGYTF. CDR3 coding DNA: TGTGCCACCCAACAGGGGGACTGTGGCTACACCTTC.

The CDR3 DNA reads as TGTGCCAGCAGTTACCTCCCGGGACGAAGAAATCAGCCCCAGCATTTT. Encoded protein: CASSYLPGRRNQPQHF. The chain carries TRBV2 and TRBJ1-5; D might be TRBD1 (5 bases). V lost 5 bases to trimming and J lost 4 bases, with 18 bases between them. Germline CDR1 and CDR2: SNHLY and FYNNEI. The CDR3 consists of 16 residues.

With regard to this clonotype: Being one base from a much bigger clone, this may be a read error. This chain uses TRBV6-1 with TRBJ2-5; D uncertain. Trimming took off 6 bases at V and 11 bases at J, with 22 bases between the two ends. CDR1 and CDR2 (germline): MNHNS, SASEGT. The CDR3 totals 14 residues. The CDR3 loop reads CASRLDVSYNEQYF. CDR3 DNA sequence: TGTGCCAGCAGGCTGGACGTCTCCTACAATGAGCAGTACTTC.

Here the CDR3 DNA reads TGTGCCAGCGGGGAGCGGGGCCCCTACGAGCGGTACTTC. Its translation is CASGERGPYERYF. This chain uses TRBV4-2 with TRBJ2-5, with 7 bases lining up with TRBD2. CDR3 length: 13 residues. Germline V gene data show CDR1 as LGHNA and CDR2 as YNFKEQ. The junction had 16 bases not matched to a gene; V was cut back by 8 bases and J by 13 bases.

The chain carries TRBV19 and TRBJ2-7, with 8 nucleotides matching TRBD2. Germline CDR1 is LNHDA and CDR2 is SQIVND (reference sequence). The V gene end was trimmed by 3 bases and the J gene end by 7 bases; junction bases not matched to a gene: 14. The CDR3 runs to 16 residues. The CDR3 is CASSIVAGTLYNEQYF. DNA for the CDR3: TGTGCCAGTAGTATCGTAGCGGGAACGTTATACAATGAGCAGTACTTC. The whole variable domain, filled in from reference TRBV19 and TRBJ2-7, reads DGGITQSPKYLFRKEGQNVTLSCEQNLNHDAMYWYRQDPGQGLRLIYYSQIVNDFQKGDIAEGYSVSREKKESFPLTVTSAQKNPTAFYLCASSIVAGTLYNEQYFGPGTRLTVT.

The chain links TRBV20-1 to TRBJ1-1; D gene ambiguous. There are 14 residues in the CDR3. Germline values: CDR1 DFQATT, CDR2 SNEGSKA (reference sequence). V dropped 3 bases and J dropped 4 bases, with 15 bases sitting between them. The CDR3 sequence: CSASPLPVVTEAFF. CDR3 in DNA: TGCAGTGCTAGTCCCCTTCCGGTGGTCACTGAAGCTTTCTTT.

The CDR3 region has the DNA TGCAGTGCTAGAATACTCTCGAGGGGCTACTCAGATACGCAGTATTTT. The encoded protein is CSARILSRGYSDTQYF. The chain links TRBV20-1 to TRBJ2-3; TRBD1 or TRBD2 may be the D gene (5 bases each). Trimming removed 2 bases from V and 4 bases from J, with 19 bases in between. Per germline, CDR1 DFQATT and CDR2 SNEGSKA (reference sequence). The length of the CDR3 is 16 residues.

This clonotype has ten or more counts. The chain combines TRBV29-1 with TRBJ1-4, with D maybe TRBD1 (6 bases). This CDR3 contains 15 residues. Deletions cut 7 bases from V and 3 bases from J, with 18 bases between. Germline V gives CDR1 SQVTM, CDR2 ANQGSEA. The CDR3 DNA reads as TGCAGCGGTGGGGGCGGGGGACCGGCTAATGAAAAACTGTTTTTT. Translation: CSGGGGGPANEKLFF.

V is TRBV2 and J is TRBJ2-1; TRBD2 aligns across 8 bases. The CDR3 totals 14 residues. The V gene's germline CDR1 is SNHLY and CDR2 FYNNEI. The V gene end was trimmed by 6 bases and the J gene end by 4 bases; junction bases not matched to a gene: 5. Here the CDR3 reads CASRTGGAYNEQFF. CDR3 nucleotide sequence: TGTGCCAGCAGGACGGGGGGGGCATACAATGAGCAGTTCTTC.

This clonotype showed up just a few times. This chain joins TRBV20-1 and TRBJ1-2, with a weak D call TRBD1 (6 bases). This CDR3 region has 16 residues. Trimming pared 5 bases from V and 8 bases from J, leaving 27 bases between. CDR1 is DFQATT, CDR2 SNEGSKA, per germline (reference sequence). The CDR3 sequence is CSAEGSSGVPTGGYTF. DNA for the CDR3: TGCAGTGCTGAAGGATCATCAGGGGTGCCGACCGGCGGCTACACCTTC.

This clonotype has only a few counts. The CDR3 here is CASSMTDNSYNEQFF. The CDR3 nucleotides read TGTGCCAGCAGCATGACAGACAACTCCTACAATGAGCAGTTCTTC. The V call is TRBV28, the J call TRBJ2-1; D may be TRBD1 (5 bases). This CDR3 region has 15 residues. V was trimmed by 6 bases and J by 0 bases, leaving 12 bases between them. Germline CDR1 and CDR2: MDHEN and SYDVKM.